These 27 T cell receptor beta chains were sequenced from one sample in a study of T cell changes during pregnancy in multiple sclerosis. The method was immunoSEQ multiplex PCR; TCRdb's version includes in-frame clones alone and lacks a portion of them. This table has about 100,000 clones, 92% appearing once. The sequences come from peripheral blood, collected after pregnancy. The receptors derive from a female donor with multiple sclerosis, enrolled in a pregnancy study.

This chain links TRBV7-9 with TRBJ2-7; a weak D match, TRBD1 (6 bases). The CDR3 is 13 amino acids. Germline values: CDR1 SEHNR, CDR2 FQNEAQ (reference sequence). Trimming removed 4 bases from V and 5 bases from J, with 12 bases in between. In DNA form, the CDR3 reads TGTGCCAGCAGCTGGCTAGGGGACAACGAGCAGTACTTC. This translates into CASSWLGDNEQYF.

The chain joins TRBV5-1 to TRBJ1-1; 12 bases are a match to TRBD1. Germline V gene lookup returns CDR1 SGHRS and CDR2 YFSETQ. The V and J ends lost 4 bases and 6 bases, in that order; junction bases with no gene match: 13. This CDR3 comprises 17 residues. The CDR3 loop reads CASSPLLGTGGRSEAFF. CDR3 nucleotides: TGCGCCAGCAGCCCCCTTTTGGGGACAGGGGGCCGCTCTGAAGCTTTCTTT. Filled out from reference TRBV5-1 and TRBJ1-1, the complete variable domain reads KAGVTQTPRYLIKTRGQQVTLSCSPISGHRSVSWYQQTPGQGLQFLFEYFSETQRNKGNFPGRFSGRQFSNSRSEMNVSTLELGDSALYLCASSPLLGTGGRSEAFFGQGTRLTVV.

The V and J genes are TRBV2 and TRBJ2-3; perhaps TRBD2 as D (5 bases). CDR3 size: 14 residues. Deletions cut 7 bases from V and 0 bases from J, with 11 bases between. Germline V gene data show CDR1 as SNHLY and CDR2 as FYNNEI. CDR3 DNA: TGTGCCAGCATTCTGGACTTTAGCACAGATACGCAGTATTTT. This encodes CASILDFSTDTQYF.

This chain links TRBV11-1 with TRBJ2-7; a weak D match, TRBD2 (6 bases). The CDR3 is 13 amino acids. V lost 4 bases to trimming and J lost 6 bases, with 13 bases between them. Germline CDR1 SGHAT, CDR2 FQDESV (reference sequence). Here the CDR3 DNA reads TGTGCCAGCAGCTCTACTGGGGGAGGCGAGCAGTACTTC. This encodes CASSSTGGGEQYF.

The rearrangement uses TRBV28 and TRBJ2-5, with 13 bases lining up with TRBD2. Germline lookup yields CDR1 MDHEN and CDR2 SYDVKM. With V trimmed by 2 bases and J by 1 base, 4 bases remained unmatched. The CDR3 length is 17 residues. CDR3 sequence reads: CASSLPGLAGTQETQYF. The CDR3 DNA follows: TGTGCCAGCAGTTTACCGGGACTAGCGGGGACCCAAGAGACCCAGTACTTC.

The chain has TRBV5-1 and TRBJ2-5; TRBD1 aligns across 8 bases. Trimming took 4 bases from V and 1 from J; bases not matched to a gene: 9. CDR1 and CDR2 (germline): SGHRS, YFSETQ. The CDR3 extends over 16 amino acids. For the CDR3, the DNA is TGCGCCAGCAGCAGGACAGGGACCGCCGCCCAAGAGACCCAGTACTTC. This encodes CASSRTGTAAQETQYF. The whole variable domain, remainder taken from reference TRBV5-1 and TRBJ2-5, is KAGVTQTPRYLIKTRGQQVTLSCSPISGHRSVSWYQQTPGQGLQFLFEYFSETQRNKGNFPGRFSGRQFSNSRSEMNVSTLELGDSALYLCASSRTGTAAQETQYFGPGTRLLVL.

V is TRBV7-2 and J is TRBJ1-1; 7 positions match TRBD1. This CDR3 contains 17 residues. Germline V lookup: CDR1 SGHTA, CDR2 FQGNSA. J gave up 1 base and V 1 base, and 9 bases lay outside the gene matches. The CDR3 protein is CASSLGPMTGTNTEAFF. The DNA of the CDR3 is TGTGCCAGCAGCTTAGGTCCCATGACAGGGACGAACACTGAAGCTTTCTTT.

The DNA for the CDR3 is TGTGCCAGCAGCTTAGTCCCGTCGGGGACTACATTCTACGAGCAGTACTTC. Translating gives CASSLVPSGTTFYEQYF. V usage is TRBV27 and J usage is TRBJ2-7; 7 bases agree with TRBD2. CDR1 and CDR2 (germline): MNHEY, SMNVEV (reference sequence). The trim removed 6 bases at V and 3 bases at J, leaving 17 bases unmatched. The CDR3 has 17 residues.

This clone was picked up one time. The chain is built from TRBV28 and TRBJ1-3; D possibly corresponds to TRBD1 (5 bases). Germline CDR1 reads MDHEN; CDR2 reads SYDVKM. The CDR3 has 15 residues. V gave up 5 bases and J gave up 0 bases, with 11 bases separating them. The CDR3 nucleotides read TGTGCCAGCAGTCAAGGACACCCCTCTGGAAACACCATATATTTT. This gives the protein CASSQGHPSGNTIYF.

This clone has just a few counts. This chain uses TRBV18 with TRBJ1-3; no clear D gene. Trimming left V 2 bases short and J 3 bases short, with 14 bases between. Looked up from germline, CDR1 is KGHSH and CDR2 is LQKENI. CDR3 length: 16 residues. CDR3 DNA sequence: TGTGCCAGCTCACCAGGAACGACGACAATTGGAAACACCATATATTTT. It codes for CASSPGTTTIGNTIYF. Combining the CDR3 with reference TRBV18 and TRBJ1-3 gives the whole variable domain NAGVMQNPRHLVRRRGQEARLRCSPMKGHSHVYWYRQLPEEGLKFMVYLQKENIIDESGMPKERFSAEFPKEGPSILRIQQVVRGDSAAYFCASSPGTTTIGNTIYFGEGSWLTVV.

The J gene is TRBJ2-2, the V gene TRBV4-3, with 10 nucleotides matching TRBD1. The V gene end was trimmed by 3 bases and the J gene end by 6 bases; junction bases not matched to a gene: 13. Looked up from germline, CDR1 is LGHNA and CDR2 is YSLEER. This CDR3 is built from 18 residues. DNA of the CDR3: TGCGCCAGCAGCCAGGTTGGAGCGGGACAGGGGCGGCCCGGGGAGCTGTTTTTT. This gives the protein CASSQVGAGQGRPGELFF.

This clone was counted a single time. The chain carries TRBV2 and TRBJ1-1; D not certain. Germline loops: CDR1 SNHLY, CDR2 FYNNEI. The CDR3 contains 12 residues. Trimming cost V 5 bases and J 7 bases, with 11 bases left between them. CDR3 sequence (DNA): TGTGCCAGCAGTCTTCTAGACTTTGAAGCTTTCTTT. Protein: CASSLLDFEAFF.

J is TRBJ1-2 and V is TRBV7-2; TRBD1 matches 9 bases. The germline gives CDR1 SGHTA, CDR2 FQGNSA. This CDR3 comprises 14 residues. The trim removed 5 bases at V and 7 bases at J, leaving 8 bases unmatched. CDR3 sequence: CASSVRRDRVGYTF. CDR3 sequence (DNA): TGTGCCAGCAGCGTACGCCGGGACAGGGTTGGCTACACCTTC.

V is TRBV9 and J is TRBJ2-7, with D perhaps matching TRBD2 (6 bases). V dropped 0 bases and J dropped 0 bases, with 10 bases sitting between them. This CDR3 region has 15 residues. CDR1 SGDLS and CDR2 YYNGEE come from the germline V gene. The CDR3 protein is CASSVGSGYSYEQYF. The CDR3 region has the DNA TGTGCCAGCAGCGTAGGTAGCGGATACTCCTACGAGCAGTACTTC. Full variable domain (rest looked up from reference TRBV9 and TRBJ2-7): DSGVTQTPKHLITATGQRVTLRCSPRSGDLSVYWYQQSLDQGLQFLIQYYNGEERAKGNILERFSAQQFPDLHSELNLSSLELGDSALYFCASSVGSGYSYEQYFGPGTRLTVT.

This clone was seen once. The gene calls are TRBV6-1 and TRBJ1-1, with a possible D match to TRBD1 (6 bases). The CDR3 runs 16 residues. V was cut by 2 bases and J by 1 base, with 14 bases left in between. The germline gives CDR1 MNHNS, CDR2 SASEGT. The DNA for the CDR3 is TGTGCCAGCAGTGAACTGCAGGGGCCCCCGAACACTGAAGCTTTCTTT. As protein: CASSELQGPPNTEAFF.

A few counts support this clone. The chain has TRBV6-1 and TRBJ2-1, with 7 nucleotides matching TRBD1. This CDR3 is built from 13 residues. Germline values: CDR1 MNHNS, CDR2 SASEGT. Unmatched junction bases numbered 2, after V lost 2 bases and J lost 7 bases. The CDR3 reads CASSELTGNEQFF. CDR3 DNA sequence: TGTGCCAGCAGTGAATTGACAGGGAATGAGCAGTTCTTC.

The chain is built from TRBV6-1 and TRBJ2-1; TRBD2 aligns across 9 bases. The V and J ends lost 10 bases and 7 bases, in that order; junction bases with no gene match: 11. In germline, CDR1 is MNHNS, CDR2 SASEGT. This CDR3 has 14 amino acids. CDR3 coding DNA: TGTGCCACCTGGACTAGCGCCACAGGGAATGAGCAGTTCTTC. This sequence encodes CATWTSATGNEQFF.

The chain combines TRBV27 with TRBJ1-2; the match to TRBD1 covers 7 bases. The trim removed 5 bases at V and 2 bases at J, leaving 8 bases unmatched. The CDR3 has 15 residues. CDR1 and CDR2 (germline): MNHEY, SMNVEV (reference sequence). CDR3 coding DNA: TGTGCCAGCAGTCCCTCCTTGACAGGGAACTATGGCTACACCTTC. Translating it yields CASSPSLTGNYGYTF.

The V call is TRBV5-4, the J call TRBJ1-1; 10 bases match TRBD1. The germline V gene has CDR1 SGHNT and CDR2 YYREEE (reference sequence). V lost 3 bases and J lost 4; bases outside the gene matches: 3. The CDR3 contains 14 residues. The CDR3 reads CASSWGQGRTEAFF. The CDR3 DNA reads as TGTGCCAGCAGCTGGGGACAGGGGCGCACTGAAGCTTTCTTT.

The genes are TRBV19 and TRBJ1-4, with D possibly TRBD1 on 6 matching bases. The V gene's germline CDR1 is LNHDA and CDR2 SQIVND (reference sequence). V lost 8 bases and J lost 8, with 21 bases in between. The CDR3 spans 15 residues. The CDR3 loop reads CASGTGRGLSEKLFF. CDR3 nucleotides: TGTGCCAGTGGAACAGGGCGTGGACTCTCAGAAAAACTGTTTTTT.

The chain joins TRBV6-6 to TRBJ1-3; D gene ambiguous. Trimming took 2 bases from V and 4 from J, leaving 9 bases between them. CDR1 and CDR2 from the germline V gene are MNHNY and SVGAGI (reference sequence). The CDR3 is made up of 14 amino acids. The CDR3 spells CASSYPVAGNTIYF. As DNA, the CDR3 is TGTGCCAGCAGTTACCCGGTAGCCGGAAACACCATATATTTT.

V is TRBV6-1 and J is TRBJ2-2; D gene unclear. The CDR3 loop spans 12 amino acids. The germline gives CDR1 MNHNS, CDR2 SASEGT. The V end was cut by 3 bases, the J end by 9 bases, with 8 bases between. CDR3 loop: CASSDNIRELFF. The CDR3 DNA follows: TGTGCCAGCAGTGATAATATTAGGGAGCTGTTTTTT.

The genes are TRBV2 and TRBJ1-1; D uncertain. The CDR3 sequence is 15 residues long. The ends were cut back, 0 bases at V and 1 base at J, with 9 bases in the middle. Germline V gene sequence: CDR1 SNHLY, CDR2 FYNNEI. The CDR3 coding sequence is TGTGCCAGCAGTGAAGCCCGTCTCGGGAACACTGAAGCTTTCTTT. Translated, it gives CASSEARLGNTEAFF.

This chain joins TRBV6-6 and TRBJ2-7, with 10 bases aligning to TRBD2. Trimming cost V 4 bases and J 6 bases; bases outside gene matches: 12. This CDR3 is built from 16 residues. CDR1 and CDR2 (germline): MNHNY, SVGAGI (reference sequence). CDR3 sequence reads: CASSSLSGGVGGEQYF. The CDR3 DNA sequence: TGTGCCAGCAGTTCTCTAAGCGGGGGGGTGGGAGGCGAGCAGTACTTC.

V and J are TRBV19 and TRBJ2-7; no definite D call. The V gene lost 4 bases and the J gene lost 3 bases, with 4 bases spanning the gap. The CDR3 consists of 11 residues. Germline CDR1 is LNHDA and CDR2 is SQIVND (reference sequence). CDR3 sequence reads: CASSNYYEQYF. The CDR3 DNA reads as TGTGCCAGTAGTAATTACTACGAGCAGTACTTC.

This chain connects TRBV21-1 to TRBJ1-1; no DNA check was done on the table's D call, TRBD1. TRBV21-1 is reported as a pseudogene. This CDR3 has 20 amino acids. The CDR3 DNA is TGTGCCAGCAGCTCGCGGGACAGGGGGCAGCGGATCGTCATGAACACTGAAGCTTTCTTT. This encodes CASSSRDRGQRIVMNTEAFF.

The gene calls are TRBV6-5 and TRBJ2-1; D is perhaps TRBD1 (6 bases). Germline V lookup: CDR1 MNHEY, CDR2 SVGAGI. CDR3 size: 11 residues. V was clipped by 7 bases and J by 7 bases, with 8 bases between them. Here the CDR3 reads CASKRGNEQFF. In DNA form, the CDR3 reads TGTGCCAGCAAAAGGGGGAATGAGCAGTTCTTC.